These T cell receptor beta chains were read from a single sample in a study of shared clonotypes between healthy human individuals. Clones were sequenced by immunoSEQ multiplex PCR, and TCRdb holds only the in-frame ones, with some missing. The sample includes some 740,000 clones, 80% to 95% of them seen just once. The sequenced material came from naive CD8+ T cells sorted from blood. These receptor sequences come from a man younger than 45 in good health. Both conserved end residues are part of each CDR3. D genes are given only for firm matches. Clone size is shown for a subset of rows, as once, few, many or a class of expanded clone.

cdr3_nt	cdr3_aa	clone_size	cdr3_length	d_call	v_call	j_call
TGTGCCAGCAGCTTATGGGCTATCGGCCTAGAGAACAATGAGCAGTTCTTC	CASSLWAIGLENNEQFF	-	17	-	TRBV7-3	TRBJ2-1
TGTGCCAGCAGCTCGCCCGGGACTAGCGGGGGACTCTCCTACAATGAGCAGTTCTTC	CASSSPGTSGGLSYNEQFF	-	19	TRBD2	TRBV7-9	TRBJ2-1
TGTGCCAGCAGCCCATCACAGGGAAGGTCCTACGAGCAGTACTTC	CASSPSQGRSYEQYF	-	15	-	TRBV7-8	TRBJ2-7
TGTGCCAGCAGCTTGGGGGACACAACACAAGAGACCCAGTACTTC	CASSLGDTTQETQYF	-	15	-	TRBV7-3	TRBJ2-5
TGTGCCAGCAGTTTGGCGGAGGGATCCTACGAGCAGTACTTC	CASSLAEGSYEQYF	once	14	-	TRBV27	TRBJ2-7
TGCGCCAGCAGCCTCGCGGGGGTTGCGGAGGGGCCCCAGCATTTT	CASSLAGVAEGPQHF	-	15	-	TRBV4-1	TRBJ1-5
TGCGCCAGCAGCCGAGGGACACCTCACACTGAAGCTTTCTTT	CASSRGTPHTEAFF	-	14	-	TRBV4-3	TRBJ1-1
TGTGCCAGCAGTTTAGGCGCCAGCTCTGGAAACACCATATATTTT	CASSLGASSGNTIYF	-	15	-	TRBV27	TRBJ1-3
TGCGCCAGCAGCCAAGAACCCACAGGAGGGAACGTCCTGACTTTC	CASSQEPTGGNVLTF	-	15	-	TRBV4-1	TRBJ2-6
TGTGCCAGCAGTGAAGTATTAGTCGACCCCACAGATACGCAGTATTTT	CASSEVLVDPTDTQYF	-	16	-	TRBV2	TRBJ2-3
TGTGCCATCAGTGAGGGATATCTGCAGGAGCAGTACTTC	CAISEGYLQEQYF	-	13	-	TRBV10-3	TRBJ2-7
TGCAGCGTTGATAGGGGGCACCATGGCTACACCTTC	CSVDRGHHGYTF	-	12	TRBD1	TRBV29-1	TRBJ1-2
TGTGCCATCAGGGGGACTAGCGGGGAACGCTACGAGCAGTACTTC	CAIRGTSGERYEQYF	once	15	TRBD2	TRBV10-3	TRBJ2-7
TGTGCCAGCAGTCTCGGAGATACGCAGTATTTT	CASSLGDTQYF	-	11	-	TRBV27	TRBJ2-3
TGCAGCGTTGAACGAGTACCGGACAGGGCGACAGATACGCAGTATTTT	CSVERVPDRATDTQYF	-	16	TRBD1	TRBV29-1	TRBJ2-3
TGTGCCAGCAGTGACCCCGGACTAGCGGGACTCAATGAGCAGTTCTTC	CASSDPGLAGLNEQFF	once	16	TRBD2	TRBV2	TRBJ2-1
TGTGCCAGCAGTTCGAAGCGGGAGTGGGACGAGCAGTACTTC	CASSSKREWDEQYF	-	14	TRBD2	TRBV27	TRBJ2-7
TGTGCCAGCAGTACTTACGGGAGATTAACAGATACGCAGTATTTT	CASSTYGRLTDTQYF	-	15	-	TRBV28	TRBJ2-3
TGTGCCAGCAGCTTGGACGGGACACCCATAGCCTACGAGCAGTACTTC	CASSLDGTPIAYEQYF	-	16	-	TRBV5-6	TRBJ2-7
TGTGCCAGCAGTTTAACAGGGAGCGAGCAGTACTTC	CASSLTGSEQYF	-	12	-	TRBV27	TRBJ2-7
TGCGCCAGCAGCCAAGGATCTGGACTGACGTACAATGAGCAGTTCTTC	CASSQGSGLTYNEQFF	-	16	-	TRBV4-3	TRBJ2-1
TGTGCCAGCTGGGGGGTCACTGAAGCTTTCTTT	CASWGVTEAFF	-	11	-	TRBV2	TRBJ1-1
TGTGCCAGCAGTTCGGGACTAGCGGGACATGGAGATACGCAGTATTTT	CASSSGLAGHGDTQYF	-	16	TRBD2	TRBV28	TRBJ2-3
TGTGCCAGCAGCTTATTCGGTAACAATGAGCAGTTCTTC	CASSLFGNNEQFF	-	13	-	TRBV11-2	TRBJ2-1
TGTGCCAGCAACAACAGGGGATTTCGGGAGCAGTACTTC	CASNNRGFREQYF	-	13	TRBD1	TRBV6-5	TRBJ2-7
TGCGCCAGCAGCCCGGGGGTCCTCACTGAAGCTTTCTTT	CASSPGVLTEAFF	-	13	-	TRBV4-1	TRBJ1-1
TGTGCCAGCAGTGGGGATCCCGGCTCCTACGAGCAGTACTTC	CASSGDPGSYEQYF	-	14	-	TRBV2	TRBJ2-7
TGTGCCAGCAGTGAAGGTAGCGGCGAGATCAACTATGGCTACACCTTC	CASSEGSGEINYGYTF	-	16	-	TRBV2	TRBJ1-2